The 31 T cell receptor beta chains below were found in one sample sequenced in a study of blood T cell repertoires in COVID-19. The assay was immunoSEQ multiplex PCR, and TCRdb's table has in-frame clones only and misses some. The top ten hold approximately 3.4% of the sample, which has tens of thousands of clones, approximately 81% seen once. Sequencing was carried out using peripheral blood. All receptors come from a man in his 70s with COVID-19, enrolled during active disease.

The rearrangement uses TRBV18 and TRBJ1-2; 10 bases line up with TRBD1. The V gene's germline CDR1 is KGHSH and CDR2 LQKENI. CDR3 length equals 16 residues. V lost 3 bases to trimming and J lost 6 bases; unmatched junction nucleotides: 10. CDR3 in DNA: TGTGCCAGCTCACCGTCCCGGGACAGGGGCCCTCATGGCTACACCTTC. It translates to CASSPSRDRGPHGYTF.

J is TRBJ1-2 and V is TRBV7-9; TRBD1 is a possible D gene (6 bases). The CDR3 extends over 13 amino acids. Germline V gives CDR1 SEHNR, CDR2 FQNEAQ (reference sequence). The ends were cut back, 6 bases at V and 7 bases at J, with 15 bases in the middle. CDR3 amino acids: CASRLQGGGGYTF. The CDR3 nucleotides are TGTGCCAGCAGGTTACAGGGCGGCGGTGGCTACACCTTC.

The chain links TRBV15 to TRBJ1-4, with D maybe TRBD1 (5 bases). This CDR3 region has 18 residues. In germline, CDR1 is LNHNV, CDR2 YYDKDF (reference sequence). Deletions cut 0 bases from V and 4 bases from J, with 18 bases between. The CDR3 DNA reads TGTGCCACCAGCAGAGATTCGGGGAGGGGACTCTTTAATGAAAAACTGTTTTTT. Translation gives CATSRDSGRGLFNEKLFF.

The V gene is TRBV27, the J gene TRBJ1-3; D gene uncertain. This CDR3 has 14 amino acids. V was pared by 5 bases and J by 0 bases, with 8 bases between. Germline V gene sequence: CDR1 MNHEY, CDR2 SMNVEV (reference sequence). Written as DNA, the CDR3 is TGTGCCAGCAGTCGGAGATTCTCTGGAAACACCATATATTTT. Translation gives CASSRRFSGNTIYF.

DNA for the CDR3: TGTGCCATCAGACCGGGACAGAGGACTGAAGCTTTCTTT. It encodes CAIRPGQRTEAFF. V is TRBV10-3 and J is TRBJ1-1; TRBD1 aligns across 7 bases. CDR3 length equals 13 residues. Germline trimming cut 6 bases from V and 5 bases from J; bases unmatched to any gene: 6. CDR1 and CDR2 (germline): ENHRY, SYGVKD.

This chain joins TRBV5-1 and TRBJ1-6, with D unresolved. The CDR3 length is 15 residues. Germline V gene lookup returns CDR1 SGHRS and CDR2 YFSETQ. The V and J ends lost 4 bases and 5 bases respectively, with 13 bases between them. CDR3 sequence: CASSDGPHNNSPLHF. CDR3 sequence (DNA): TGCGCCAGCAGCGATGGGCCCCACAATAATTCACCCCTCCACTTT.

The chain has TRBV28 and TRBJ1-4; possibly TRBD1 for D (6 bases). V lost 5 bases and J 3 bases, leaving 13 bases between the germline ends. Germline V gene lookup returns CDR1 MDHEN and CDR2 SYDVKM. CDR3 length: 15 residues. The CDR3 loop is CASSARTVPNEKLFF. In DNA, the CDR3 is TGTGCCAGCAGTGCCCGGACAGTCCCTAATGAAAAACTGTTTTTT.

This chain joins TRBV5-6 and TRBJ1-5; TRBD1 aligns across 7 bases. CDR1 is SGHDT, CDR2 YYEEEE, per germline. The CDR3 contains 16 residues. The J segment lost 7 bases and the V segment lost 4 bases, leaving 14 bases of the junction unmatched. The CDR3 bases are TGTGCCAGCAGCCCCTACAGGGGAGGTTCAGAGCAGCCCCAGCATTTT. It is translated as CASSPYRGGSEQPQHF.

A few counts support this clone. J is TRBJ2-7 and V is TRBV6-5; perhaps TRBD1 as D (5 bases). The CDR3 is 13 amino acids. Trimming took off 6 bases at V and 0 bases at J, with 9 bases between the two ends. Germline V CDR1 and CDR2: MNHEY, SVGAGI. The CDR3 loop reads CASSYRSSYEQYF. CDR3 nucleotides: TGTGCCAGCAGCTACAGGAGCTCCTACGAGCAGTACTTC.

CDR3 sequence: CASSSPLGQGSYEQYF. DNA for the CDR3: TGTGCCAGCAGTTCCCCCCTGGGACAGGGGTCCTACGAGCAGTACTTC. The chain employs TRBV28 and TRBJ2-7, with 10 bases identical to TRBD1. V shed 4 bases and J 1 base; nucleotides not matched to a gene: 7. This CDR3 is 16 amino acids long. Germline CDR1 and CDR2: MDHEN and SYDVKM.

The rearrangement joins TRBV25-1 to TRBJ2-1, with D possibly being TRBD2 (6 bases). Germline CDR1 reads MGHDK; CDR2 reads SYGVNS. V lost 5 bases to trimming and J lost 0 bases, with 14 bases between them. This CDR3 spans 16 amino acids. CDR3 sequence: CASSYPGGSSYNEQFF. The CDR3 DNA is TGTGCCAGCAGTTACCCTGGGGGGAGCTCCTACAATGAGCAGTTCTTC.

V and J are TRBV27 and TRBJ2-7, with 12 bases lining up with TRBD2. CDR3 length: 15 residues. In germline, CDR1 is MNHEY, CDR2 SMNVEV (reference sequence). J gave up 6 bases and V 2 bases, and 5 bases lay outside the gene matches. The CDR3 loop reads CASSLRLAGGREQYF. As DNA, the CDR3 is TGTGCCAGCAGTTTAAGGCTAGCGGGAGGGCGCGAGCAGTACTTC.

The V and J genes are TRBV20-1 and TRBJ2-7; D gene uncertain. Germline lookup yields CDR1 DFQATT and CDR2 SNEGSKA (reference sequence). Trimming cost V 6 bases and J 4 bases, with 7 bases left between them. This CDR3 is 10 amino acids long. For the CDR3, the DNA is TGCAGTGCCCTAAAGTACGAGCAGTACTTC. Its protein product is CSALKYEQYF.

This rearrangement joins TRBV7-6 to TRBJ1-4, with no clear D. This CDR3 has 12 amino acids. The ends were cut back, 5 bases at V and 6 bases at J, with 7 bases in the middle. Per the germline V gene, CDR1 is SGHVS and CDR2 is FNYEAQ. This CDR3 is CASSRLDEKLFF. In DNA, the CDR3 is TGTGCCAGCAGCCGGTTAGATGAAAAACTGTTTTTT.

The chain couples TRBV24-1 to TRBJ1-2; D unclear. Germline lookup yields CDR1 KGHDR and CDR2 SFDVKD. The V end was cut by 0 bases, the J end by 0 bases, with 4 bases between. CDR3 length equals 14 residues. CDR3 DNA sequence: TGTGCCACCAGTGATTTGATATCTAACTATGGCTACACCTTC. The encoded protein is CATSDLISNYGYTF.

The chain recombines TRBV4-2 with TRBJ1-5; D not certain. Germline CDR1 reads LGHNA; CDR2 reads YNFKEQ. This CDR3 has 16 residues. The V and J ends lost 1 base and 0 bases respectively, with 10 bases between them. CDR3 in amino acids: CASSQGGDFSNQPQHF. The CDR3 region has the DNA TGTGCCAGCAGCCAAGGGGGAGACTTTAGCAATCAGCCCCAGCATTTT.

This clone showed up just once. The chain recombines TRBV15 with TRBJ2-3; the D gene is possibly TRBD1 (6 bases). The CDR3 runs to 15 residues. Deletions cut 5 bases from V and 2 bases from J, with 14 bases between. The germline V gene encodes CDR1 LNHNV and CDR2 YYDKDF (reference sequence). The CDR3: CATSSRDKYTDTQYF. For the CDR3, the DNA is TGTGCCACCAGCTCCAGGGACAAATACACAGATACGCAGTATTTT.

The gene calls are TRBV25-1 and TRBJ1-3, with 10 bases matching TRBD1. V was pared by 3 bases and J by 2 bases, with 4 bases of the junction left unmatched. The CDR3 sequence is 16 residues long. Germline assignment: CDR1 MGHDK and CDR2 SYGVNS. The CDR3 DNA follows: TGTGCCAGCAGTGAGGCCGGGACAGGGGCTGGAAACACCATATATTTT. Translation: CASSEAGTGAGNTIYF.

The J gene is TRBJ2-1, the V gene TRBV28; 8 bases fit TRBD2. With V trimmed by 4 bases and J by 2 bases, 10 bases remained unmatched. CDR1 is MDHEN, CDR2 SYDVKM, per germline. The CDR3 contains 17 residues. The CDR3 loop reads CASSSQKTSGTYNEQFF. In DNA, the CDR3 is TGTGCCAGCAGTTCTCAGAAAACTAGCGGTACCTACAATGAGCAGTTCTTC.

This clone was recorded once. The chain is built from TRBV11-2 and TRBJ1-5, with 7 bases identical to TRBD1. Per germline, CDR1 SGHAT and CDR2 FQNNGV. V lost 5 bases and J lost 0; bases outside the gene matches: 4. The CDR3 length is 15 residues. The CDR3 nucleotides read TGTGCCAGCAGCGCGGGACAGACTAGCAATCAGCCCCAGCATTTT. Translating gives CASSAGQTSNQPQHF.

V is TRBV13 and J is TRBJ2-7; 8 bases are a match to TRBD1. Germline lookup yields CDR1 PRHDT and CDR2 FYEKMQ (reference sequence). This CDR3 has 14 amino acids. The V segment lost 9 bases and the J segment 2 bases; nucleotides outside the gene matches: 9. The CDR3 DNA is TGTGCCAGTAGCCGGGACAGGAGCCCCTACGAGCAGTACTTC. The encoded protein is CASSRDRSPYEQYF.

V is TRBV15 and J is TRBJ1-4; D remains unclear. The CDR3 length is 15 residues. Germline CDR1 is LNHNV and CDR2 is YYDKDF (reference sequence). V shed 4 bases and J shed 2 bases, with 11 bases lying between them. As DNA, the CDR3 is TGTGCCACCAGCACTACCGCAGGTACTAATGAAAAACTGTTTTTT. As protein: CATSTTAGTNEKLFF.

This chain connects TRBV5-1 to TRBJ1-4; D not resolved. The CDR3 sequence is 14 residues long. Germline V gives CDR1 SGHRS, CDR2 YFSETQ. V was cut by 0 bases and J by 7 bases, with 10 bases left in between. DNA for the CDR3: TGCGCCAGCAGCTTGGGCGGCGTTGGTGAAAAACTGTTTTTT. Protein: CASSLGGVGEKLFF.

V is TRBV19 and J is TRBJ1-1; D might be TRBD1 (6 bases). This CDR3 has 16 amino acids. V lost 7 bases and J 4 bases, leaving 22 bases between the germline ends. The germline V gene has CDR1 LNHDA and CDR2 SQIVND (reference sequence). CDR3 nucleotides: TGTGCCAGTACTCCGGCAGGAACAGGGTTCATCACTGAAGCTTTCTTT. The encoded protein is CASTPAGTGFITEAFF.

This clone was observed a single time. V is TRBV6-5 and J is TRBJ2-1; the D is unclear. This CDR3 has 15 residues. Trimming stripped 4 bases from V and 0 bases from J, with 10 bases between. Germline loops: CDR1 MNHEY, CDR2 SVGAGI. CDR3 residues: CASSLRRSSYNEQFF. CDR3 nucleotide sequence: TGTGCCAGCAGTTTAAGGCGGAGCTCCTACAATGAGCAGTTCTTC.

The gene calls are TRBV5-1 and TRBJ2-7; D gene uncertain. Looked up from germline, CDR1 is SGHRS and CDR2 is YFSETQ. The CDR3 extends over 14 amino acids. Trimming took off 5 bases at V and 0 bases at J, with 12 bases between the two ends. In DNA form, the CDR3 reads TGCGCCAGCAGAGCCCACAGTGCCTCCTACGAGCAGTACTTC. Encoded protein: CASRAHSASYEQYF.

The CDR3 nucleotides read TGTGCCAGCTCACCGTCGCAGACTGAAGCTTTCTTT. It is translated as CASSPSQTEAFF. The chain has TRBV18 and TRBJ1-1; D gene uncertain. CDR3 size: 12 residues. Trimming stripped 3 bases from V and 5 bases from J, with 7 bases between. From germline, CDR1 is KGHSH and CDR2 LQKENI.

The gene calls are TRBV5-8 and TRBJ2-2, with D perhaps matching TRBD2 (5 bases). This CDR3 is 13 amino acids long. Trimming pared 3 bases from V and 4 bases from J, leaving 7 bases between. Germline V lookup: CDR1 SGHTS, CDR2 YDEGEE. The CDR3 loop is CASSSRGTGELFF. Here the CDR3 DNA reads TGTGCCAGCAGCTCTCGGGGCACCGGGGAGCTGTTTTTT.

This clone was observed once. The chain uses TRBV27 and TRBJ1-1, with unresolved D. Germline values: CDR1 MNHEY, CDR2 SMNVEV (reference sequence). CDR3 size: 13 residues. V was pared by 3 bases and J by 4 bases, with 9 bases between. CDR3 sequence (DNA): TGTGCCAGCAGTTTTGGAAGAGGCACTGAAGCTTTCTTT. Protein: CASSFGRGTEAFF.

The chain recombines TRBV7-3 with TRBJ2-2; TRBD2 agrees at 13 bases. Trimming at V came to 5 bases and at J to 9 bases, leaving 15 bases not matched to a gene. Germline V gene data show CDR1 as SGHTA and CDR2 as FQGTGA. CDR3 size: 18 residues. The CDR3 coding sequence is TGTGCCAGCAGCCCCCCTCCCAGCCAGACTAGCGGGAGGCGGGAGCTGTTTTTT. It translates to CASSPPPSQTSGRRELFF.

The CDR3 spells CASSWTGPEFF. In nucleotides, the CDR3 is TGTGCCAGCAGCTGGACAGGCCCGGAGTTCTTC. V and J are TRBV7-9 and TRBJ2-1, with 7 bases lining up with TRBD1. The CDR3 spans 11 residues. After removal of 4 bases from V and 14 bases from J, the junction contained 5 bases not matched to a gene. The germline V gene encodes CDR1 SEHNR and CDR2 FQNEAQ (reference sequence).